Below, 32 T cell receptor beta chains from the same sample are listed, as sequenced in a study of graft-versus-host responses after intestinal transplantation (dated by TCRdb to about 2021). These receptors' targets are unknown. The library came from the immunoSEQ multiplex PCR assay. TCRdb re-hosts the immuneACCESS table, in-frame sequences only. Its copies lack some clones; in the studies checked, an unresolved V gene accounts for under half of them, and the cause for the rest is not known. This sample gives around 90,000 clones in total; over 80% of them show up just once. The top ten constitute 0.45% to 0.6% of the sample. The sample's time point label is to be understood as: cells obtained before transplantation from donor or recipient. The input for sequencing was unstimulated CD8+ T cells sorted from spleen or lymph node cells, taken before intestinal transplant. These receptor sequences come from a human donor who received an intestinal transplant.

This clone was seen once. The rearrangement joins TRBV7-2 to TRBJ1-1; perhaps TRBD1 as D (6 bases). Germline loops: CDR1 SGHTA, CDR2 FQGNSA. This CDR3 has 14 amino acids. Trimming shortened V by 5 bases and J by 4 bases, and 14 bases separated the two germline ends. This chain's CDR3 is CASSLLGGSTEAFF. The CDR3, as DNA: TGTGCCAGCAGCCTTTTAGGGGGTTCCACTGAAGCTTTCTTT. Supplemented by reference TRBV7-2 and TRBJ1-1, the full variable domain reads GAGVSQSPSNKVTEKGKDVELRCDPISGHTALYWYRQSLGQGLEFLIYFQGNSAPDKSGLPSDRFSAERTGGSVSTLTIQRTQQEDSAVYLCASSLLGGSTEAFFGQGTRLTVV.

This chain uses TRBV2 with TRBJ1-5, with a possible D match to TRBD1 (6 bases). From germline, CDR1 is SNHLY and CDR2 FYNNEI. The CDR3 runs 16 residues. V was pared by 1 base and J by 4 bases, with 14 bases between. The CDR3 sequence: CASSEERQGYNQPQHF. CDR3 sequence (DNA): TGTGCCAGCAGTGAAGAGAGGCAGGGGTATAATCAGCCCCAGCATTTT.

The CDR3 DNA is TGTGCCACCAGCAGACGGGTGATACCCCTCGAGAAACTGTTTTTT. It codes for CATSRRVIPLEKLFF. This chain connects TRBV15 to TRBJ1-4; the D is unclear. V lost 2 bases to trimming and J lost 11 bases, with 18 bases between them. Germline values: CDR1 LNHNV, CDR2 YYDKDF (reference sequence). This CDR3 contains 15 residues. The full variable domain, rest sourced from reference TRBV15 and TRBJ1-4, is DAMVIQNPRYQVTQFGKPVTLSCSQTLNHNVMYWYQQKSSQAPKLLFHYYDKDFNNEADTPDNFQSRRPNTSFCFLDIRSPGLGDTAMYLCATSRRVIPLEKLFFGSGTQLSVL.

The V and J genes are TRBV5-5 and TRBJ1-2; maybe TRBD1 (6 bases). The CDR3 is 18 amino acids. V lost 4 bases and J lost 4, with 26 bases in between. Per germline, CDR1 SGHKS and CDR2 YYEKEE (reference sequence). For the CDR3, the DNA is TGTGCCAGCAGCCCGGATCGCAGGGGCCTGATTAAACTCTATGGCTACACCTTC. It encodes CASSPDRRGLIKLYGYTF.

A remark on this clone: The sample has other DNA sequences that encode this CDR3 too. Written as DNA, the CDR3 is TGTGCCAGCAGTTACCTAGGGGGCGTAGGCTACACCTTC. This translates into CASSYLGGVGYTF. This sequence joins TRBV6-5 and TRBJ1-2; 7 nucleotides agree with TRBD1. The CDR3 loop spans 13 amino acids. Trimming removed 2 bases from V and 8 bases from J; junction bases left unmatched: 5. From germline, CDR1 is MNHEY and CDR2 SVGAGI.

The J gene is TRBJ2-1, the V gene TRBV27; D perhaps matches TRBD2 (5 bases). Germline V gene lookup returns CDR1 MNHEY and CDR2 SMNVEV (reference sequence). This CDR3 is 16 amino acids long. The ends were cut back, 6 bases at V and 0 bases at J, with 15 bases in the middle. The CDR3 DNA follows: TGTGCCAGCAGACCTCTAGCCTATAGCTCCTACAATGAGCAGTTCTTC. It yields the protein CASRPLAYSSYNEQFF.

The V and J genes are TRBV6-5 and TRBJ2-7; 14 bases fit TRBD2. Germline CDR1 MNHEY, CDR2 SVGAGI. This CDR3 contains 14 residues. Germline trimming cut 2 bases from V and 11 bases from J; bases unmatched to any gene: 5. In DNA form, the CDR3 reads TGTGCCAGCAGTTACGCGGGACTAGCGGGGGTTAAGTACTTC. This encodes CASSYAGLAGVKYF.

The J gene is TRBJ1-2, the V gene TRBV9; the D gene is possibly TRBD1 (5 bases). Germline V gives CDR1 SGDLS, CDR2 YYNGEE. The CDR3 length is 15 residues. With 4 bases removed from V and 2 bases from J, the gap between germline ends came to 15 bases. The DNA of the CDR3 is TGTGCCAGCAGCCCCGGAGGGGTCTCAAACTATGGCTACACCTTC. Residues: CASSPGGVSNYGYTF.

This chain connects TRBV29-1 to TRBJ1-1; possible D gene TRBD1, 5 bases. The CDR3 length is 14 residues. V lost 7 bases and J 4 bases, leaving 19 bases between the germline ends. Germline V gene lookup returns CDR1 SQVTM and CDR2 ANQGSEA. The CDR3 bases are TGCAGCGGCGGCTCCGGGGGAGGGAGCACTGAAGCTTTCTTT. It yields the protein CSGGSGGGSTEAFF.

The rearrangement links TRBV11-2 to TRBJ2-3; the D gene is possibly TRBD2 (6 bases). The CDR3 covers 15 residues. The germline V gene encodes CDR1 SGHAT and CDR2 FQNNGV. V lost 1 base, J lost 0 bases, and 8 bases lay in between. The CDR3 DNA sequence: TGTGCCAGCAGCTTAGTGGGGACTAGCACAGATACGCAGTATTTT. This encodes CASSLVGTSTDTQYF.

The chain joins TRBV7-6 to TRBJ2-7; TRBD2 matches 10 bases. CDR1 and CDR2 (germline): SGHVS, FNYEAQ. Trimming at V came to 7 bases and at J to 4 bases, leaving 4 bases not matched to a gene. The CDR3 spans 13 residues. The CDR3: CASNASGSYEQYF. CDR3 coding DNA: TGTGCCAGCAACGCTAGCGGGAGTTACGAGCAGTACTTC. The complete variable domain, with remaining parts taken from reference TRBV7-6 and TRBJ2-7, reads GAGVSQSPRYKVTKRGQDVALRCDPISGHVSLYWYRQALGQGPEFLTYFNYEAQQDKSGLPNDRFSAERPEGSISTLTIQRTEQRDSAMYRCASNASGSYEQYFGPGTRLTVT.

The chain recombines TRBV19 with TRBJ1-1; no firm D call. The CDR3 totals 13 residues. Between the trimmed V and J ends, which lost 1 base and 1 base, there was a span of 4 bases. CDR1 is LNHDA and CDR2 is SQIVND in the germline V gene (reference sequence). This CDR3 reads CASSIVANTEAFF. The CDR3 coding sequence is TGTGCCAGTAGTATAGTGGCGAACACTGAAGCTTTCTTT.

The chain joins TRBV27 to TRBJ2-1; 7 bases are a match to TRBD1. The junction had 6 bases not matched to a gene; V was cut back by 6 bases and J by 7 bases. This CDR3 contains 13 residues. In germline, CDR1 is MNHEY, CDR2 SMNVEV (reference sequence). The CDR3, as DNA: TGTGCCAGCAGCATCTACAGGGGAAATGAGCAGTTCTTC. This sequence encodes CASSIYRGNEQFF.

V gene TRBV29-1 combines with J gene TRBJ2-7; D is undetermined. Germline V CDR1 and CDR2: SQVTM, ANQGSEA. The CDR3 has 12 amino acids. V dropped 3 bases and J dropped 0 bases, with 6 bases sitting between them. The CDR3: CSVEADSYEQYF. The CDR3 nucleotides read TGCAGCGTTGAGGCGGACTCCTACGAGCAGTACTTC.

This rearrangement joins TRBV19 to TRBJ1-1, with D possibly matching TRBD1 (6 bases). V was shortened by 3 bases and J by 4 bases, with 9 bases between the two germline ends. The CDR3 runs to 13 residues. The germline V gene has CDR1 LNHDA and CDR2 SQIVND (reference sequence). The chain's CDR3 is CASSILDSTEAFF. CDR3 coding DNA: TGTGCCAGTAGTATTTTGGACAGCACTGAAGCTTTCTTT.

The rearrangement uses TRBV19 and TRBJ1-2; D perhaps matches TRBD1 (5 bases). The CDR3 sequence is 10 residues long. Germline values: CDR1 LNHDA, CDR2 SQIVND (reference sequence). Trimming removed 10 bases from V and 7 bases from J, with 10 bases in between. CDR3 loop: CATGRGGYTF. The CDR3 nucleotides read TGTGCCACAGGGCGAGGTGGCTACACCTTC.

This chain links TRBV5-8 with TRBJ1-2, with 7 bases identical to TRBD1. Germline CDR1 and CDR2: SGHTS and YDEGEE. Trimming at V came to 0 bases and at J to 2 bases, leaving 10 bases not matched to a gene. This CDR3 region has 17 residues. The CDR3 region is CASSLAWTGLKNYGYTF. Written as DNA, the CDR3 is TGTGCCAGCAGCTTGGCGTGGACAGGCCTTAAGAACTATGGCTACACCTTC.

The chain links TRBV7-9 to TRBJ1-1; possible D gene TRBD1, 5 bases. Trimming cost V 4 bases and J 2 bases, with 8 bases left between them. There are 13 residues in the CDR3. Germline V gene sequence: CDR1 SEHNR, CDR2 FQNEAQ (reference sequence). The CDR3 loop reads CASSSTVNTEAFF. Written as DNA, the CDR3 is TGTGCCAGCAGCTCGACAGTTAACACTGAAGCTTTCTTT.

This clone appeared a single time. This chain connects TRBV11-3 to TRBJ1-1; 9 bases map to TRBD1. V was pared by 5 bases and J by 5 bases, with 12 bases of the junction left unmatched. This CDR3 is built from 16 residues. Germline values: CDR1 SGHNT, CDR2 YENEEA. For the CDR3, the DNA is TGTGCCAGCAGCCCCTGGACAGGGGCTGTGGGGACTGAAGCTTTCTTT. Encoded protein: CASSPWTGAVGTEAFF.

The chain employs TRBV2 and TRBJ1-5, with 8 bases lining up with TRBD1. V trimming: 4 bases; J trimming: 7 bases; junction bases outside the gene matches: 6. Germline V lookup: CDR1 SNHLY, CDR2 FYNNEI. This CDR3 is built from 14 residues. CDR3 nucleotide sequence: TGTGCCAGCAGTGGAGGACAGGGATACCAGCCCCAGCATTTT. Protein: CASSGGQGYQPQHF.

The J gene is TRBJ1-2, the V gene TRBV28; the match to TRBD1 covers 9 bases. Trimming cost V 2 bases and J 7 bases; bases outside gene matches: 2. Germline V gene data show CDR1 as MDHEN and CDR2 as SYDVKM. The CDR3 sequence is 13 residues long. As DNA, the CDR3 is TGTGCCAGCAGTTTAATGGGACAGGGTGGCTACACCTTC. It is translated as CASSLMGQGGYTF.

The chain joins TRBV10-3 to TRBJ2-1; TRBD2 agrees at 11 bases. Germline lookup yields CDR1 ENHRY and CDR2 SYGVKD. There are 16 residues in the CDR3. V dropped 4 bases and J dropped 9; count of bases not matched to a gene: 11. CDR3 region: CAISGVPGLAVSEQFF. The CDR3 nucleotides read TGTGCCATCAGTGGTGTACCGGGACTAGCGGTGAGTGAGCAGTTCTTC.

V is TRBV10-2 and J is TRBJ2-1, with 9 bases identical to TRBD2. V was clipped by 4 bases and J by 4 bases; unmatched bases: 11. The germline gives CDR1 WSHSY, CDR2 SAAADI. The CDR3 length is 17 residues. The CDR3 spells CASSVPPAGGPYNEQFF. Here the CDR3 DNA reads TGCGCCAGCAGTGTACCCCCGGCGGGAGGGCCTTACAATGAGCAGTTCTTC.

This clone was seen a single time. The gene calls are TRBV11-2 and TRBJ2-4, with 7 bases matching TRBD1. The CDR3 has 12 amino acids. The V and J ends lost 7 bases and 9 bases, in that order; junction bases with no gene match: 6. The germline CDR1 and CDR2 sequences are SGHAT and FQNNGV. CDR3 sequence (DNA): TGTGCCAGCACTCAGGGGGACGCCATTCAGTACTTC. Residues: CASTQGDAIQYF.

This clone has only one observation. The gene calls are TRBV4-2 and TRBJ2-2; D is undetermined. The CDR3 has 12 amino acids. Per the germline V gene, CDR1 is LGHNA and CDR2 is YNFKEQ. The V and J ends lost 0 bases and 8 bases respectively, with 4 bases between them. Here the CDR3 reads CASSQESGELFF. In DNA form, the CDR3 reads TGTGCCAGCAGCCAAGAATCGGGGGAGCTGTTTTTT.

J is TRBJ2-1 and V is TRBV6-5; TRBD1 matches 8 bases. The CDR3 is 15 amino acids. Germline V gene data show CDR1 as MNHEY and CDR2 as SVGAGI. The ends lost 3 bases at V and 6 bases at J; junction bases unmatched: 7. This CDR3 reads CASSYWQGASNEQFF. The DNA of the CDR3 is TGTGCCAGCAGTTATTGGCAGGGGGCGAGCAATGAGCAGTTCTTC.

CDR3 DNA sequence: TGTGCCAGCAGCTTCAGTCCTGCAAACTATGGCTACACCTTC. Residues: CASSFSPANYGYTF. V is TRBV7-8 and J is TRBJ1-2; D not resolved. V was shortened by 3 bases and J by 2 bases, with 10 bases between the two germline ends. CDR1 and CDR2 (germline): SGHVS, FQNEAQ. The CDR3 contains 14 residues. Full variable domain (outside the CDR3, taken from reference TRBV7-8 and TRBJ1-2): GAGVSQSPRYKVAKRGQDVALRCDPISGHVSLFWYQQALGQGPEFLTYFQNEAQLDKSGLPSDRFFAERPEGSVSTLKIQRTQQEDSAVYLCASSFSPANYGYTFGSGTRLTVV.

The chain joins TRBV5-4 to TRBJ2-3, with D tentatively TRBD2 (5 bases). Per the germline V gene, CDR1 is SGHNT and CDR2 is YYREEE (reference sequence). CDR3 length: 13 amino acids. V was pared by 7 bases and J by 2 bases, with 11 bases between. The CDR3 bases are TGTGCCAGCCGGTCGAGGGACACAGATACGCAGTATTTT. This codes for CASRSRDTDTQYF.

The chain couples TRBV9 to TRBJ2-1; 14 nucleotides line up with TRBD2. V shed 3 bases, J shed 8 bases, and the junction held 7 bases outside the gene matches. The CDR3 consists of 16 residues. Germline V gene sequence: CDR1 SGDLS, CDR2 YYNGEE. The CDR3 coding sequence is TGTGCCAGCAGCGCGAGGACTAGCGGGGGGTTAGATGAGCAGTTCTTC. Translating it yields CASSARTSGGLDEQFF.

CDR3 DNA: TGTGCCAGCAGCTTAGCCCCGGGACTAGCGACGAATGAGCAGTTCTTC. It codes for CASSLAPGLATNEQFF. The J gene is TRBJ2-1, the V gene TRBV11-2, with 10 bases aligning to TRBD2. Germline V gene data show CDR1 as SGHAT and CDR2 as FQNNGV. CDR3 length: 16 amino acids. The V segment lost 1 base and the J segment 7 bases; nucleotides outside the gene matches: 7.

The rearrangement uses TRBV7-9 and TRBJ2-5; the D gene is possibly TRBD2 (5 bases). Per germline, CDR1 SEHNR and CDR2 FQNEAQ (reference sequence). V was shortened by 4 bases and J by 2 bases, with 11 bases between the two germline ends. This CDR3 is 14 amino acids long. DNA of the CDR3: TGTGCCAGCAGCTCGAGGGTTGGACAAGAGACCCAGTACTTC. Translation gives CASSSRVGQETQYF.

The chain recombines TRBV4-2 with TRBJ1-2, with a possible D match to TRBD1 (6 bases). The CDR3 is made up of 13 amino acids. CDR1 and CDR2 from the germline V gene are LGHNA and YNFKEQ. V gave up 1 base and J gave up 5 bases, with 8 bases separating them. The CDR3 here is CASSQATGYGYTF. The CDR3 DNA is TGTGCCAGCAGCCAAGCAACAGGGTATGGCTACACCTTC.